This entry features one T cell receptor (beta chain) sequence. Its antigen remains undetermined. Within one base of it there is no much larger clone, and no base qualities were kept. The data are from a study of control samples from healthy donors and cancer patients (dated by TCRdb to about 2020). Libraries came from the immunoSEQ multiplex PCR assay. TCRdb holds this immuneACCESS table with in-frame rearrangements only. Some clones are missing; in checked studies, unresolved V genes explain under half, and the rest has no known cause. Within this sample are 120,000 or so clones, with just over 90% of them counted one time only. The ten largest clonotypes hold approximately 8% of the sample. CDR1 SGHVS and CDR2 FQNEAQ were looked up in the germline V gene. There are 15 amino acids in the CDR3, from cysteine to phenylalanine inclusive. The kept DNA is CDR3 alone, 45 bases in frame from the first base. Relative to germline, V is 5 bases shorter and J is 6 bases shorter, with 17 bases between their ends.

The chain is encoded by TRBV7-8 joined to TRBJ2-1; a confident D gene designation cannot be given. Sequencing was carried out using blood. This receptor was taken from a woman younger than 35 in good health. The DNA sequence is given as TGTGCCAGCAGCCCAACCGTCGGGCAGTCCAATGAGCAGTTCTTC. Its amino acids are CASSPTVGQSNEQFF.